One sample yielded the 3 T cell receptor beta chains listed below, sequenced in a study of cytomegalovirus exposure and HLA in healthy donors. The PCR used 60 Vbeta and 13 Jbeta primers. TCRdb's copy holds only in-frame clones and misses some; the assay was immunoSEQ multiplex PCR. The sample holds about 140,000 clones, approximately 71% seen once. The specimen sequenced was PBMCs. Every receptor here comes from a man aged 25 to 45 in good health and CMV-seronegative.

The chain recombines TRBV5-1 with TRBJ2-3, with 12 bases that match TRBD2. This CDR3 spans 16 amino acids. Trimming cost V 4 bases and J 5 bases; bases outside gene matches: 8. Looked up from germline, CDR1 is SGHRS and CDR2 is YFSETQ. The CDR3 sequence: CASSTGTSGWKDTQYF. The CDR3 DNA is TGCGCCAGCAGCACGGGGACTAGCGGGTGGAAAGATACGCAGTATTTT.

This clone showed up just a few times. Other nucleotide sequences from this sample produce the same CDR3. The V call is TRBV6-1, the J call TRBJ2-5; D is perhaps TRBD2 (6 bases). In germline, CDR1 is MNHNS, CDR2 SASEGT. CDR3 size: 13 residues. Trimming took off 6 bases at V and 5 bases at J, with 13 bases between the two ends. CDR3: CASSRDSRETQYF. CDR3 nucleotides: TGTGCCAGCAGCCGGGACTCGAGGGAGACCCAGTACTTC.

This clone was counted a single time. The chain combines TRBV6-5 with TRBJ2-3; the match to TRBD1 covers 10 bases. Germline CDR1 MNHEY, CDR2 SVGAGI. CDR3 length equals 16 residues. J lost 1 base, V lost 0 bases, and 1 base had no gene match. This CDR3 reads CASSYSTGGGTDTQYF. The CDR3 DNA reads TGTGCCAGCAGTTACTCGACAGGGGGCGGCACAGATACGCAGTATTTT.